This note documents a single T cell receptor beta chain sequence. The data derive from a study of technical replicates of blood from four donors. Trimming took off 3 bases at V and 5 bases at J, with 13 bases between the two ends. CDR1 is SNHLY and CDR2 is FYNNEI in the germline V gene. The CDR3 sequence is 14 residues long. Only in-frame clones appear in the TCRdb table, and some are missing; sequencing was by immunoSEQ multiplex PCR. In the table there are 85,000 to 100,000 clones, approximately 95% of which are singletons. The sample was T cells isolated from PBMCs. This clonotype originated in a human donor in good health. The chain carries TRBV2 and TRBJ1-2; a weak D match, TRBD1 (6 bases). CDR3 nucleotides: TGTGCCAGCAGTGAGGCAGGGGTAGGGTATGGCTACACCTTC. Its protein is CASSEAGVGYGYTF.